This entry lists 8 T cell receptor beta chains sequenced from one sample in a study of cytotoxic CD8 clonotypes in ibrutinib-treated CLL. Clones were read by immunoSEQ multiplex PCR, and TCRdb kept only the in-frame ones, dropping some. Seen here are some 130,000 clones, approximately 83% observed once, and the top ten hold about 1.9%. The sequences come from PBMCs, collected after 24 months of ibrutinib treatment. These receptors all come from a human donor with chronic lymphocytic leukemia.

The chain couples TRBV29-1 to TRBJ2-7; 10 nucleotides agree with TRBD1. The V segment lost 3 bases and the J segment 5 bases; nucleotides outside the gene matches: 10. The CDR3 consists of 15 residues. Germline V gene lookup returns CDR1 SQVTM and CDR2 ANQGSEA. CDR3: CSVEGDRGLVNEQYF. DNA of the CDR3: TGCAGCGTTGAGGGAGACAGGGGGCTTGTGAACGAGCAGTACTTC.

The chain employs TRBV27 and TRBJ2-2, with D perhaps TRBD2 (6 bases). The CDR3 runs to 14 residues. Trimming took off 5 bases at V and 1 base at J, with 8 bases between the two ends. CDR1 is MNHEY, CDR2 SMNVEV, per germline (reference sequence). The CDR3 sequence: CASSGTVNTGELFF. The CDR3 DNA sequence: TGTGCCAGCAGTGGGACTGTGAACACCGGGGAGCTGTTTTTT.

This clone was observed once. DNA of the CDR3: TGTGCCTGGAGTAAGTCAGGGGGCCCTACGCAGTATTTT. Protein sequence: CAWSKSGGPTQYF. The rearrangement joins TRBV30 to TRBJ2-3, with 8 bases aligning to TRBD1. Per the germline V gene, CDR1 is GTSNPN and CDR2 is SVGIG (reference sequence). This CDR3 is 13 amino acids long. Trimming cost V 2 bases and J 8 bases; bases outside gene matches: 6.

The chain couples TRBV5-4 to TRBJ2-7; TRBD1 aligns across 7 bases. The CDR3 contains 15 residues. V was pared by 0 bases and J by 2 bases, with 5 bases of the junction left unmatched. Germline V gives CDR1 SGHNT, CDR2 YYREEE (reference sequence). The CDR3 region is CASSLDATGTYEQYF. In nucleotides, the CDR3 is TGTGCCAGCAGCTTGGATGCGACAGGGACCTACGAGCAGTACTTC.

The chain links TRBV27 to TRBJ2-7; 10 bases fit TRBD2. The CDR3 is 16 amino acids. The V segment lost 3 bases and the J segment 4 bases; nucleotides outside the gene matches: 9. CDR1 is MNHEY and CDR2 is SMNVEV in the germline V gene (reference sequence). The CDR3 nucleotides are TGTGCCAGCAGTTTTTACCTAGCGGGAGATATTTACGAGCAGTACTTC. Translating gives CASSFYLAGDIYEQYF.

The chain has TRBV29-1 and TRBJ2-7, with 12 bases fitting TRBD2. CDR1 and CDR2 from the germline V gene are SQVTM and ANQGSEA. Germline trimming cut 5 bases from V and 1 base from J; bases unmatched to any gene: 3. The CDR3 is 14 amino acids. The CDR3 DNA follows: TGCAGCGTTCAAACTAGCGGGGGGTCCTACGAGCAGTACTTC. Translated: CSVQTSGGSYEQYF.

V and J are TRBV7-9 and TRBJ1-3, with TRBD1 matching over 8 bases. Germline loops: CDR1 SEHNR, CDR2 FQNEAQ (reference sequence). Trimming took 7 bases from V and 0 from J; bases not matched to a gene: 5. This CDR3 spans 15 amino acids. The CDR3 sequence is CASTDRGFSGNTIYF. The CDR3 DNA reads TGTGCCAGCACCGACAGGGGATTCTCTGGAAACACCATATATTTT.

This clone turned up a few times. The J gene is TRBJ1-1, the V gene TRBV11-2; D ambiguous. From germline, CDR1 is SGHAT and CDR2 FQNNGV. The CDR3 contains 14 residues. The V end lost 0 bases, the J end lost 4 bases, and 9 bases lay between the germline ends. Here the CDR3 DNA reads TGTGCCAGCAGCTTAGATGCGCGAGGCACTGAAGCTTTCTTT. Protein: CASSLDARGTEAFF.